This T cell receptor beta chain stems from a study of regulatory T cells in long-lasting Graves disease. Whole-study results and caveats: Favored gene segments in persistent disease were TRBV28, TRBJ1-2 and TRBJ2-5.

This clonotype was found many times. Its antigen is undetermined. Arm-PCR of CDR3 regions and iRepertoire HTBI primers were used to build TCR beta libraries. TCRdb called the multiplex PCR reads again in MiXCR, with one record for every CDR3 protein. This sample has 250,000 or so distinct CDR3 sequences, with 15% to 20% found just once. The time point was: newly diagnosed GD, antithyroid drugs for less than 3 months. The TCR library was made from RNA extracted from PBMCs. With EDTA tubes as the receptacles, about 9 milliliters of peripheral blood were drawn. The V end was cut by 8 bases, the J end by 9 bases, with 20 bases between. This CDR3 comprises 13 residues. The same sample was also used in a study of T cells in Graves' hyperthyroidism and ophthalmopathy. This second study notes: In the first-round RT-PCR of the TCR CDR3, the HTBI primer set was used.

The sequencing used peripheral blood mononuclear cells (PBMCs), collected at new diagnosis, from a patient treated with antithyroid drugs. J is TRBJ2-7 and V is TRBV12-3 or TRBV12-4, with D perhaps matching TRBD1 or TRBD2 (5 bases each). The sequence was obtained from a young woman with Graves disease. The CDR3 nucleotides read TGTGCCAGCCGGCTTTCCCCGGGGCTTAGGCAGTACTTC. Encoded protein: CASRLSPGLRQYF.